What follows is one TCR beta chain and its context. Germline loops: CDR1 SGHDT, CDR2 YYEEEE. This CDR3 region has 17 residues. V trimming: 1 base; J trimming: 6 bases; junction bases outside the gene matches: 6. The repertoire was sequenced with immunoSEQ multiplex PCR; TCRdb's copy has only in-frame clones and lacks some. Here the sample spans about 130,000 clones, about 70% being singletons. The data were obtained in a study of blood T cell repertoires in COVID-19. Study-wide background: Sources were T cells, B-cell-depleted T cells, or PBMCs; the material itself was cDNA or gDNA.

This TCR was sampled from a man in his 60s with acute or convalescent COVID-19. Material: peripheral blood. The V gene is TRBV5-6, the J gene TRBJ2-2, with 13 bases matching TRBD2. This chain's CDR3 is CASSLNGLAGAPGELFF. CDR3 DNA: TGTGCCAGCAGCTTGAACGGACTAGCGGGAGCACCCGGGGAGCTGTTTTTT.